What follows is one T cell receptor (beta chain) and its context. This sample is drawn from a study of shared T cell receptors in the human thymus. The CDR3 loop spans 16 amino acids. V was clipped by 1 base and J by 4 bases; unmatched bases: 6. Germline V gene data show CDR1 as SGHVS and CDR2 as FNYEAQ. Sequencing used immunoSEQ multiplex PCR; TCRdb keeps in-frame clones, though not all of them. The sample has 550,000 to 800,000 clones, approximately 83% seen once. The data also belong to a second study, concerning human thymus T cells. From that paper: During corrective heart surgery, resections were taken, and the thymus tissue came from them. Thymic and blood repertoires appeared to show biased V and J gene usage.

The sample consisted of thymocytes. The TCR originated in a girl less than two years old with a congenital heart defect. J is TRBJ1-1 and V is TRBV7-6, with 10 bases that match TRBD1. DNA of the CDR3: TGTGCCAGCAGCTTAGACCCGGGACAGGGGTTCACTGAAGCTTTCTTT. Amino acid sequence: CASSLDPGQGFTEAFF.